This TCR beta chain came from a study of CD8+CD57+ T cells in acquired aplastic anemia. About the research overall: Sorted CD4+ plus CD8+ cells gave DNA averaging around 3 ug. Researchers reported that healthy donors averaged about 11 million reads for CD4+ cells. Overall study results and limits: Overlapping CD8+ CDR3 repertoires of patients and controls contained nearly 30 shared sequences. Significance was not reached for CD8+ Simpson's diversity between patients and controls.

The germline V gene has CDR1 LGHNA and CDR2 YNFKEQ. V was shortened by 4 bases and J by 7 bases, with 8 bases between the two germline ends. The CDR3 sequence is 11 residues long. The TCR beta profiling, which covered VDJ combination and CDR3 sequence, was carried out using genomic DNA as the template. TCRdb re-called the reads with MiXCR, one entry per CDR3 protein. Here the sample spans hundreds of thousands of distinct CDR3 sequences, around 72% being singletons. To note about this clonotype: The target antigen is unknown.

The chain couples TRBV4-2 to TRBJ2-7; possibly TRBD2 for D (5 bases). Sequencing was performed on sorted CD4+, CD8+, or CD8+CD57+ T cells (not recorded which) from PBMCs. The clonotype was recovered from a human donor in good health, serving as a control. The CDR3 protein is CASSREGEQYF. CDR3 in DNA: TGTGCCAGCAGCCGAGAGGGAGAGCAGTACTTC.